The 9 T cell receptor beta chains presented below share a single source sample, sequenced in a study of blood T cell repertoires in COVID-19. Some clones are missing from TCRdb's copy, which holds only in-frame ones; the method was immunoSEQ multiplex PCR. In the table there are fewer than 250,000 clones, 82% of which are singletons. Source material: peripheral blood. These receptors all stem from a woman between 65 and 79 years old with acute or convalescent COVID-19.

The count of this clone is one. Compared with germline, one end of the junction differs, possibly owing to a read error. The rearrangement joins TRBV2 to TRBJ1-1; no clear D. Germline V gene sequence: CDR1 SNHLY, CDR2 FYNNEI. The length of the CDR3 is 14 residues. DNA for the CDR3: TGTGCCAGCAGTGTTGAGGGCCTGAACGCTGAAGCTTTCTTT. It yields the protein CASSVEGLNAEAFF.

The CDR3 here is CASSQGAAYNSPLHF. The DNA for the CDR3 is TGTGCCAGCAGCCAGGGGGCCGCCTATAATTCACCCCTCCACTTT. The chain links TRBV6-1 to TRBJ1-6; 8 positions match TRBD1. This CDR3 spans 15 amino acids. Germline CDR1 is MNHNS and CDR2 is SASEGT. V was clipped by 6 bases and J by 2 bases; unmatched bases: 3.

This chain uses TRBV5-1 with TRBJ2-7; a weak D match, TRBD1 (6 bases). The germline CDR1 and CDR2 sequences are SGHRS and YFSETQ. CDR3 length: 14 amino acids. Trimming removed 0 bases from V and 3 bases from J, with 10 bases in between. The CDR3 nucleotides are TGCGCCAGCAGCTTGGAAGGGGGAAACTACGAGCAGTACTTC. Its translation: CASSLEGGNYEQYF.

This clone has just one count. The chain joins TRBV10-3 to TRBJ1-5; 9 positions agree with TRBD1. The CDR3 runs to 15 residues. CDR1 ENHRY and CDR2 SYGVKD come from the germline V gene. J was trimmed by 1 base and V by 4 bases; bases with no gene match: 2. CDR3 in DNA: TGTGCCATCAGTGCACAGGGGGCGAGCAATCAGCCCCAGCATTTT. Residues: CAISAQGASNQPQHF.

This sequence joins TRBV2 and TRBJ1-1; D ambiguous. Trimming took off 6 bases at V and 2 bases at J, with 16 bases between the two ends. Looked up from germline, CDR1 is SNHLY and CDR2 is FYNNEI. The CDR3 runs to 15 residues. The DNA for the CDR3 is TGTGCCAGCAGCCCCGGCCCGGCGGCTAACACTGAAGCTTTCTTT. Translation gives CASSPGPAANTEAFF.

CDR3 protein: CASSSAPLAHEQFF. Here the CDR3 DNA reads TGTGCCAGCAGCTCGGCCCCTCTAGCTCATGAGCAGTTCTTC. J is TRBJ2-1 and V is TRBV7-2, with a weak D call TRBD2 (5 bases). V was trimmed by 4 bases and J by 8 bases, leaving 15 bases between them. The germline gives CDR1 SGHTA, CDR2 FQGNSA. The CDR3 is 14 amino acids. The whole variable domain, filled in from reference TRBV7-2 and TRBJ2-1, reads GAGVSQSPSNKVTEKGKDVELRCDPISGHTALYWYRQSLGQGLEFLIYFQGNSAPDKSGLPSDRFSAERTGGSVSTLTIQRTQQEDSAVYLCASSSAPLAHEQFFGPGTRLTVL.

This clone was seen more than once but under ten times. The chain couples TRBV6-5 to TRBJ1-4; D is possibly TRBD1 (5 bases). With 6 bases removed from V and 3 bases from J, the gap between germline ends came to 11 bases. The CDR3 is made up of 14 amino acids. In germline, CDR1 is MNHEY, CDR2 SVGAGI. The CDR3 sequence is CASRRTRANEKLFF. The CDR3 nucleotides read TGTGCCAGCAGGCGGACCAGGGCTAATGAAAAACTGTTTTTT.

The chain recombines TRBV30 with TRBJ1-2, with D hard to call. This CDR3 comprises 13 residues. Trimming left V 5 bases short and J 2 bases short, with 12 bases between. Germline V CDR1 and CDR2: GTSNPN, SVGIG (reference sequence). The CDR3 sequence: CAWGLLRNYGYTF. The CDR3 bases are TGTGCCTGGGGCCTGTTGAGGAACTATGGCTACACCTTC.

This CDR3 is CATTGDGSNQPQHF. DNA of the CDR3: TGTGCCACAACGGGTGATGGGAGCAATCAGCCCCAGCATTTT. The chain links TRBV24-1 to TRBJ1-5, with unresolved D. V was cut by 10 bases and J by 1 base, with 13 bases left in between. This CDR3 comprises 14 residues. Germline CDR1 reads KGHDR; CDR2 reads SFDVKD.